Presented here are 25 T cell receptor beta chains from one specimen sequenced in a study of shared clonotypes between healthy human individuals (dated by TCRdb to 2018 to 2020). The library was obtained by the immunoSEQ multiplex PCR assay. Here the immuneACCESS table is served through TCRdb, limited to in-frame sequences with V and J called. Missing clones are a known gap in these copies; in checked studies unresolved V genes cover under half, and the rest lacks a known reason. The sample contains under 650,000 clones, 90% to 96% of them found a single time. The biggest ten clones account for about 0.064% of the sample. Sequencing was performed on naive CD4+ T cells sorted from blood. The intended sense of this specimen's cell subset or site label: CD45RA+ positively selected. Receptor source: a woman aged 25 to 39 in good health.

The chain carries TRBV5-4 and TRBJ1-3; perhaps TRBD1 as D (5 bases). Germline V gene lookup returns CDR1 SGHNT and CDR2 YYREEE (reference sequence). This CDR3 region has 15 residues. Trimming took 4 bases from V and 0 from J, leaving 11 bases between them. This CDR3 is CASSTGPSSGNTIYF. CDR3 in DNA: TGTGCCAGCAGCACGGGACCGAGCTCTGGAAACACCATATATTTT.

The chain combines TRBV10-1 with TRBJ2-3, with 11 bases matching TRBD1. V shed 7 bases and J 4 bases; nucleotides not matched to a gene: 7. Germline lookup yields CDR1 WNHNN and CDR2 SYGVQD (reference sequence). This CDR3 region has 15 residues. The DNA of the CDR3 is TGCGCCAGCAAAACCGGGACAGGGGGATCAGATACGCAGTATTTT. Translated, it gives CASKTGTGGSDTQYF.

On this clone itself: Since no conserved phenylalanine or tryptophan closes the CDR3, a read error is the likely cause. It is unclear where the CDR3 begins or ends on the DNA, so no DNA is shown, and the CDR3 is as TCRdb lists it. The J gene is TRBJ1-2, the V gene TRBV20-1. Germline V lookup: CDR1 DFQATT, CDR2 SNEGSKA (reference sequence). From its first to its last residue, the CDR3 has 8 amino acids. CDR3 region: CSLPSGRA.

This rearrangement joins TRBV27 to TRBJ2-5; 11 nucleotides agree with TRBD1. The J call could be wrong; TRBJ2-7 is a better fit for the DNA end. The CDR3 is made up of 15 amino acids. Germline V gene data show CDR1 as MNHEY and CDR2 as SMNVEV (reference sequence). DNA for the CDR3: TGTGCCAGCAGTTTAAGGACAGGGGGCCTTTACGAGCAGTACTTC. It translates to CASSLRTGGLYEQYF.

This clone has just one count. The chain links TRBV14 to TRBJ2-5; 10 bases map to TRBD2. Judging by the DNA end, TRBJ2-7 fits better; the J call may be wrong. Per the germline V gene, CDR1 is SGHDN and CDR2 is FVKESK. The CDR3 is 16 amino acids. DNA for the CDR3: TGTGCCAGCAGCCAAGAGGGTAGCGGGAGGATCTACGAGCAGTACTTC. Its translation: CASSQEGSGRIYEQYF.

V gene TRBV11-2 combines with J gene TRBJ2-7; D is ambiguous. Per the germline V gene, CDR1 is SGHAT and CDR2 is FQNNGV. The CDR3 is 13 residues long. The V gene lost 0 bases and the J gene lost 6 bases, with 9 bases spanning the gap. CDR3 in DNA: TGTGCCAGCAGCTTAGACTCTTCGGGCGAGCAGTACTTC. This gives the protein CASSLDSSGEQYF.

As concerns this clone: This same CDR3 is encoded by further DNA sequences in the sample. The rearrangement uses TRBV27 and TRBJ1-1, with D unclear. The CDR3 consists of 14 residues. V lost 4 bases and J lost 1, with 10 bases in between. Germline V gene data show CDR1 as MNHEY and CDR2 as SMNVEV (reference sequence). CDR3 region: CASSSPGRNTEAFF. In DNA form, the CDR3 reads TGTGCCAGCAGTTCGCCGGGGAGGAACACTGAAGCTTTCTTT.

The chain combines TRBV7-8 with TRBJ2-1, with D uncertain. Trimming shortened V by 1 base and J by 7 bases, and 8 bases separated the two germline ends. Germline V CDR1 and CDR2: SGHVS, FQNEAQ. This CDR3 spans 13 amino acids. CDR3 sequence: CASSLVLRNEQFF. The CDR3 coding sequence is TGTGCCAGCAGCTTAGTTCTCCGGAATGAGCAGTTCTTC. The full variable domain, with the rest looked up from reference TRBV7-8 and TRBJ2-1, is GAGVSQSPRYKVAKRGQDVALRCDPISGHVSLFWYQQALGQGPEFLTYFQNEAQLDKSGLPSDRFFAERPEGSVSTLKIQRTQQEDSAVYLCASSLVLRNEQFFGPGTRLTVL.

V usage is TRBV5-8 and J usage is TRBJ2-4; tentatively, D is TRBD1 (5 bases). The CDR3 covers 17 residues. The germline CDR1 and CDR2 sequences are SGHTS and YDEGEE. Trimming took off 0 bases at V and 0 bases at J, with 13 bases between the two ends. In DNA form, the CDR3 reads TGTGCCAGCAGCTTGGGTTGGGGCCCGTTAGCCAAAAACATTCAGTACTTC. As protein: CASSLGWGPLAKNIQYF.

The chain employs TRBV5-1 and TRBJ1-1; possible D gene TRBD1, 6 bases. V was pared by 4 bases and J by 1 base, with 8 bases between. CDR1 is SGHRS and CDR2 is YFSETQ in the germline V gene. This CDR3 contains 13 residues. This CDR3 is CASSTGQNTEAFF. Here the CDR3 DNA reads TGCGCCAGCAGCACGGGACAGAACACTGAAGCTTTCTTT.

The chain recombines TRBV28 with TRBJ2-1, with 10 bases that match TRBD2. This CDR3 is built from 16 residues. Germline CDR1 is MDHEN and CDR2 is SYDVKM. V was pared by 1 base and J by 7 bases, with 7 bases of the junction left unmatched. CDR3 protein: CASSLSTSGIGNEQFF. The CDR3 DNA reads TGTGCCAGCAGTTTATCTACTAGCGGGATAGGGAATGAGCAGTTCTTC.

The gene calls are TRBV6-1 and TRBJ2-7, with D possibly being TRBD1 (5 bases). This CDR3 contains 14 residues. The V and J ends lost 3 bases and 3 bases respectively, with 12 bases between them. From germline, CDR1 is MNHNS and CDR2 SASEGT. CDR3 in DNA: TGTGCCAGCAGTGACCAAGTGACAGACTACGAGCAGTACTTC. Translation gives CASSDQVTDYEQYF.

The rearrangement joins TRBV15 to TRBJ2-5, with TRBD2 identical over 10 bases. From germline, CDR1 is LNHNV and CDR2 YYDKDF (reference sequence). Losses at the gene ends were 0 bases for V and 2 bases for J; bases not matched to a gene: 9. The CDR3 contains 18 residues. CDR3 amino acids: CATSRDLGGLAVQETQYF. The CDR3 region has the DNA TGTGCCACCAGCAGAGATCTTGGCGGACTAGCGGTTCAAGAGACCCAGTACTTC. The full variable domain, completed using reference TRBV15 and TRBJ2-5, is DAMVIQNPRYQVTQFGKPVTLSCSQTLNHNVMYWYQQKSSQAPKLLFHYYDKDFNNEADTPDNFQSRRPNTSFCFLDIRSPGLGDTAMYLCATSRDLGGLAVQETQYFGPGTRLLVL.

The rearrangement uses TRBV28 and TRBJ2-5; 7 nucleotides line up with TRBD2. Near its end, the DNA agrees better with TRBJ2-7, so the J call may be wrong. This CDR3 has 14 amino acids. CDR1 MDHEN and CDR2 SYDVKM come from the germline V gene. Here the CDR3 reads CASSFGLAAREQYF. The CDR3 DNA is TGTGCCAGCAGTTTTGGGCTAGCGGCACGCGAGCAGTACTTC.

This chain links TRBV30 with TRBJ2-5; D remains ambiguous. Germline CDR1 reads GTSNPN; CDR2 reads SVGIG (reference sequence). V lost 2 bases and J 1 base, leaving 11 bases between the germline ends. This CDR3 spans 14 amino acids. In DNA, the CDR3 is TGTGCCTGGAGTCTGACTTCTCCCCAAGAGACCCAGTACTTC. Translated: CAWSLTSPQETQYF.

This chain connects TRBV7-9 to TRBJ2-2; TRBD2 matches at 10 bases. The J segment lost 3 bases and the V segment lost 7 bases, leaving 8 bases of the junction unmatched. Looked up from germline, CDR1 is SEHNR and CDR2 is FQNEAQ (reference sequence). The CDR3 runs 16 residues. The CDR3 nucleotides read TGTGCCAGCACCTCCTCACTAGCGGGGTACACCGGGGAGCTGTTTTTT. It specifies CASTSSLAGYTGELFF.

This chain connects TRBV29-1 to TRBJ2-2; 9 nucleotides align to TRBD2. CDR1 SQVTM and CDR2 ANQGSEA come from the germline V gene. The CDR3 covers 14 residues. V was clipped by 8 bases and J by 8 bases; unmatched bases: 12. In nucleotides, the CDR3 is TGCAGCCCCGGGCTAGCGGGACGCCAAGGGGAGCTGTTTTTT. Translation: CSPGLAGRQGELFF.

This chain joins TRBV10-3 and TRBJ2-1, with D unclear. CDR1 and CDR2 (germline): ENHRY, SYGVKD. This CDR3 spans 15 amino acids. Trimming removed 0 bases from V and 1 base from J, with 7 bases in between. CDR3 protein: CAISESPVSYNEQFF. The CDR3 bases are TGTGCCATCAGTGAGTCACCTGTTTCCTACAATGAGCAGTTCTTC.

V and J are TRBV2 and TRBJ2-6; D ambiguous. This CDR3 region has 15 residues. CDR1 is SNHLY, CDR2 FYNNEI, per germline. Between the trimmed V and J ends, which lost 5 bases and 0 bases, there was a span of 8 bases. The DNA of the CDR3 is TGTGCCAGCAGTCCAGTCGTCTCTGGGGCCAACGTCCTGACTTTC. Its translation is CASSPVVSGANVLTF.

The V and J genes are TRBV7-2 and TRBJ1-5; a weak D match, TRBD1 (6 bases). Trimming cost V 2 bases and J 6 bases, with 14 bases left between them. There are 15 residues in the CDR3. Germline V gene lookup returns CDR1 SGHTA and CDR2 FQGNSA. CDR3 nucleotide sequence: TGTGCCAGCAGCTTAAACAGGGACGGAGCTCAGCCCCAGCATTTT. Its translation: CASSLNRDGAQPQHF.

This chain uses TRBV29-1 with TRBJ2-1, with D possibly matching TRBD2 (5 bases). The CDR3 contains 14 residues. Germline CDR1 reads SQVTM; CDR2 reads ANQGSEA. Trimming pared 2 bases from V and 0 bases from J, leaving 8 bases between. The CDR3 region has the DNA TGCAGCGTTGAAAAGCGGAGCTCCTACAATGAGCAGTTCTTC. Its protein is CSVEKRSSYNEQFF.

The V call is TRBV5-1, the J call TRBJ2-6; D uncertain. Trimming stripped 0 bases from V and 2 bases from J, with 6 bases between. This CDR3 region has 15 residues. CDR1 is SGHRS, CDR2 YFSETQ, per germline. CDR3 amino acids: CASSLVEAGANVLTF. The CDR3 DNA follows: TGCGCCAGCAGCTTGGTAGAGGCTGGGGCCAACGTCCTGACTTTC.

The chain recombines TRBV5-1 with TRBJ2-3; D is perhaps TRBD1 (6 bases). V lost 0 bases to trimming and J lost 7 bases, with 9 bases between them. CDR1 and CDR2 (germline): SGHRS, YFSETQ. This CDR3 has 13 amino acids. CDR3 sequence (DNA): TGCGCCAGCAGCTTGGTTGGGGACAATACGCAGTATTTT. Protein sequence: CASSLVGDNTQYF.

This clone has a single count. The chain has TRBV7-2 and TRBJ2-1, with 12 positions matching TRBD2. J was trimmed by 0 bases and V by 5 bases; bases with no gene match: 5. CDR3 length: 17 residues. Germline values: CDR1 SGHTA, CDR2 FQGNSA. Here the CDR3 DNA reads TGTGCCAGCAGCCGTACTAGCGGGAGGTCCTCCTACAATGAGCAGTTCTTC. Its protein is CASSRTSGRSSYNEQFF. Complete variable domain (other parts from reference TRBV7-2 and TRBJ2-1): GAGVSQSPSNKVTEKGKDVELRCDPISGHTALYWYRQSLGQGLEFLIYFQGNSAPDKSGLPSDRFSAERTGGSVSTLTIQRTQQEDSAVYLCASSRTSGRSSYNEQFFGPGTRLTVL.

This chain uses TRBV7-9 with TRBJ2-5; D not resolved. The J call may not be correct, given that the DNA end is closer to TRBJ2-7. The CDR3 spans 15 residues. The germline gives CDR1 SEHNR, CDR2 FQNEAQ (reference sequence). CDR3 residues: CASSPQAGGVYEQYF. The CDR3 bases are TGTGCCAGCAGCCCCCAAGCCGGCGGAGTCTACGAGCAGTACTTC.